Shown below are 27 T cell receptor beta chains from a single sample sequenced in a study of yellow fever vaccine responses in identical twins. TCRdb reanalysed the RT-PCR reads using MiXCR and keeps one entry per CDR3 protein. Counted here are some 23,000 distinct CDR3 sequences, 60% to 80% occurring once; the ten biggest clones make up 4.8%. The sample was T cells from blood (PBMCs), unsorted or a sorted subset (not recorded which), taken before or after yellow fever vaccination (not recorded which). These receptors all come from a woman between 18 and 29 years old who received the yellow fever vaccine.

This clonotype was seen a single time. One end of the junction fails to match germline, which may point to a read error. This sequence joins TRBV5-6 and TRBJ2-7, with a tentative D call TRBD2 (6 bases). The CDR3 loop spans 12 amino acids. The V gene's germline CDR1 is SGHDT and CDR2 YYEEEE. CDR3 amino acids: CASSFLSGPPNF. CDR3 DNA sequence: TGTGCCAGCAGCTTCCTTAGCGGCCCCCCCAACTTC.

This chain uses TRBV20-1 with TRBJ2-1; D is perhaps TRBD1 or TRBD2 (5 bases each). The germline V gene encodes CDR1 DFQATT and CDR2 SNEGSKA (reference sequence). The CDR3 has 10 residues. Trimming pared 3 bases from V and 15 bases from J, leaving 12 bases between. CDR3 DNA: TGCAGTGCTAGGGGGGAGAGTCTGTTCTTC. Its translation is CSARGESLFF.

The CDR3 DNA is TGTGCCAGCAGTGGTTACGAGCAGTACTTC. It specifies CASSGYEQYF. The chain has TRBV2 and TRBJ2-7; D remains unclear. The V end lost 4 bases, the J end lost 4 bases, and 2 bases lay between the germline ends. This CDR3 has 10 residues. Per germline, CDR1 SNHLY and CDR2 FYNNEI. Complete variable domain (other parts from reference TRBV2 and TRBJ2-7): EPEVTQTPSHQVTQMGQEVILRCVPISNHLYFYWYRQILGQKVEFLVSFYNNEISEKSEIFDDQFSVERPDGSNFTLKIRSTKLEDSAMYFCASSGYEQYFGPGTRLTVT.

This clonotype has a handful of counts. The CDR3: CSVRSGTGGYTF. The CDR3 DNA reads as TGCAGCGTTCGCTCAGGGACTGGTGGCTACACCTTC. This sequence joins TRBV29-1 and TRBJ1-2; TRBD1 is a possible D gene (5 bases). V lost 5 bases, J lost 7 bases, and 14 bases lay in between. This CDR3 is 12 amino acids long. The V gene's germline CDR1 is SQVTM and CDR2 ANQGSEA.

The rearrangement links TRBV6-2 or TRBV6-3 to TRBJ2-1; the match to TRBD2 covers 7 bases. The CDR3 runs to 13 residues. CDR1 MNHEY and CDR2 SVGEGT come from the germline V gene. The J segment lost 8 bases and the V segment lost 0 bases, leaving 1 base of the junction unmatched. The CDR3 bases are TGTGCCAGCAGTTACTCACGGGGGGATGAGCAGTTCTTC. It is translated as CASSYSRGDEQFF.

The chain combines TRBV11-1 with TRBJ2-7; D may correspond to TRBD1 or TRBD2 (5 bases each). The V end lost 0 bases, the J end lost 3 bases, and 18 bases lay between the germline ends. The CDR3 is 17 residues long. CDR1 and CDR2 from the germline V gene are SGHAT and FQDESV (reference sequence). This CDR3 is CASSLARVGTDRYEQYF. CDR3 nucleotides: TGTGCCAGCAGCTTAGCTCGGGTTGGGACCGACCGCTACGAGCAGTACTTC.

The chain carries TRBV20-1 and TRBJ1-1; D not certain. Trimming stripped 0 bases from V and 0 bases from J, with 17 bases between. The CDR3 is 17 residues long. Germline V lookup: CDR1 DFQATT, CDR2 SNEGSKA (reference sequence). The CDR3 loop reads CSARDIRIGPMNTEAFF. The CDR3, as DNA: TGCAGTGCTAGAGATATCAGGATAGGTCCTATGAACACTGAAGCTTTCTTT.

The chain is built from TRBV11-1 and TRBJ2-3, with TRBD2 matching 8 bases. Germline V gives CDR1 SGHAT, CDR2 FQDESV (reference sequence). The CDR3 totals 16 residues. The junction had 9 bases not matched to a gene; V was cut back by 5 bases and J by 2 bases. The CDR3 DNA sequence: TGTGCCAGCAGCGTGGGACTAGACACCGACACAGATACGCAGTATTTT. The encoded protein is CASSVGLDTDTDTQYF.

V gene TRBV24-1 combines with J gene TRBJ2-3, with TRBD2 as a possible D gene (6 bases). CDR1 and CDR2 (germline): KGHDR, SFDVKD. CDR3 size: 12 residues. The V end was cut by 9 bases, the J end by 6 bases, with 12 bases between. For the CDR3, the DNA is TGTGCCACCGCTCCTGGGGGGGATACGCAGTATTTT. Protein sequence: CATAPGGDTQYF.

The chain carries TRBV2 and TRBJ2-2, with 11 bases identical to TRBD2. The CDR3 contains 13 residues. Germline CDR1 is SNHLY and CDR2 is FYNNEI. V gave up 11 bases and J gave up 6 bases; unmatched junction bases: 5. This CDR3 reads CASLAGASGELFF. DNA for the CDR3: TGTGCCTCACTAGCGGGAGCGTCCGGGGAGCTGTTTTTT.

J is TRBJ2-7 and V is TRBV20-1; D assignment may be TRBD1 or TRBD2 (5 bases each). The germline V gene has CDR1 DFQATT and CDR2 SNEGSKA (reference sequence). This CDR3 comprises 13 residues. V lost 5 bases and J lost 3, with 14 bases in between. The CDR3 is CSASGQTHYEQYF. The DNA of the CDR3 is TGCAGTGCTTCGGGGCAAACTCACTACGAGCAGTACTTC.

The chain is built from TRBV18 and TRBJ2-3, with D uncertain. The CDR3 is 12 residues long. Trimming left V 3 bases short and J 6 bases short, with 7 bases between. Germline V gives CDR1 KGHSH, CDR2 LQKENI. CDR3 coding DNA: TGTGCCAGCTCACCGTACATGGATACGCAGTATTTT. It is translated as CASSPYMDTQYF.

The chain joins TRBV29-1 to TRBJ2-1, with D uncertain. The germline V and J ends were trimmed by 7 bases and 4 bases, with 14 bases remaining between them. Germline V lookup: CDR1 SQVTM, CDR2 ANQGSEA. The CDR3 totals 13 residues. The CDR3 sequence: CSADGRRYNEQFF. In nucleotides, the CDR3 is TGCAGCGCAGACGGTAGGCGGTACAATGAGCAGTTCTTC.

J is TRBJ2-1 and V is TRBV2; TRBD2 matches 9 bases. V lost 8 bases to trimming and J lost 1 base; unmatched junction nucleotides: 6. This CDR3 contains 15 residues. CDR1 SNHLY and CDR2 FYNNEI come from the germline V gene. The CDR3 is CASGASGVSYNEQFF. CDR3 DNA: TGTGCCAGCGGTGCTAGCGGGGTATCCTACAATGAGCAGTTCTTC. The full variable domain, completed using reference TRBV2 and TRBJ2-1, is EPEVTQTPSHQVTQMGQEVILRCVPISNHLYFYWYRQILGQKVEFLVSFYNNEISEKSEIFDDQFSVERPDGSNFTLKIRSTKLEDSAMYFCASGASGVSYNEQFFGPGTRLTVL.

The rearrangement uses TRBV28 and TRBJ1-5, with D unresolved. The CDR3 has 11 amino acids. The germline CDR1 and CDR2 sequences are MDHEN and SYDVKM. Trimming removed 3 bases from V and 6 bases from J, with 3 bases in between. The CDR3 DNA reads TGTGCCAGCAGTTTTGCTCAGCCCCAGCATTTT. Its translation: CASSFAQPQHF.

The chain couples TRBV2 to TRBJ1-6, with TRBD1 matching 10 bases. The CDR3 totals 16 residues. Germline trimming cut 5 bases from V and 5 bases from J; bases unmatched to any gene: 6. Germline CDR1 and CDR2: SNHLY and FYNNEI. CDR3 bases: TGTGCCAGCAGTATAATGACAGGGGGCGATAATTCACCCCTCCACTTT. Its protein product is CASSIMTGGDNSPLHF.

The rearrangement joins TRBV15 to TRBJ2-1; 8 bases are a match to TRBD2. Germline lookup yields CDR1 LNHNV and CDR2 YYDKDF (reference sequence). V gave up 0 bases and J gave up 4 bases; unmatched junction bases: 11. The CDR3 runs 18 residues. CDR3 sequence: CATSRDSLGLALYNEQFF. The DNA of the CDR3 is TGTGCCACCAGCAGAGATAGCCTCGGACTAGCTCTTTACAATGAGCAGTTCTTC.

This rearrangement joins TRBV28 to TRBJ1-2; D unresolved. The germline gives CDR1 MDHEN, CDR2 SYDVKM. The CDR3 consists of 14 residues. Trimming removed 3 bases at V and 0 bases at J, with 8 bases between. The CDR3 region is CASSFNNANYGYTF. CDR3 coding DNA: TGTGCCAGCAGTTTCAACAATGCTAACTATGGCTACACCTTC.

The chain is built from TRBV4-2 and TRBJ2-3; D is undetermined. V gave up 0 bases and J gave up 1 base, with 8 bases separating them. Per germline, CDR1 LGHNA and CDR2 YNFKEQ. The CDR3 extends over 15 amino acids. The chain's CDR3 is CASSQEMFGTDTQYF. CDR3 nucleotide sequence: TGTGCCAGCAGCCAAGAGATGTTCGGCACAGATACGCAGTATTTT.

This clonotype occurred a few times. The V gene is TRBV15, the J gene TRBJ2-1, with TRBD2 matching over 9 bases. Per the germline V gene, CDR1 is LNHNV and CDR2 is YYDKDF (reference sequence). The CDR3 extends over 12 amino acids. Trimming at V came to 2 bases and at J to 10 bases, leaving 0 bases not matched to a gene. The CDR3 DNA is TGTGCCACCAGCAGACTAGCGGGGGAGCAGTTCTTC. Its protein product is CATSRLAGEQFF. The full variable domain, with the rest looked up from reference TRBV15 and TRBJ2-1, is DAMVIQNPRYQVTQFGKPVTLSCSQTLNHNVMYWYQQKSSQAPKLLFHYYDKDFNNEADTPDNFQSRRPNTSFCFLDIRSPGLGDTAMYLCATSRLAGEQFFGPGTRLTVL.

This rearrangement joins TRBV2 to TRBJ2-7; 7 nucleotides line up with TRBD1. The ends lost 3 bases at V and 3 bases at J; junction bases unmatched: 5. The CDR3 runs to 14 residues. The germline V gene has CDR1 SNHLY and CDR2 FYNNEI. DNA of the CDR3: TGTGCCAGCAGTGACGGGACAGCTATCTACGAGCAGTACTTC. It is translated as CASSDGTAIYEQYF. The full variable domain, in which reference TRBV2 and TRBJ2-7 provide the parts outside the CDR3, is EPEVTQTPSHQVTQMGQEVILRCVPISNHLYFYWYRQILGQKVEFLVSFYNNEISEKSEIFDDQFSVERPDGSNFTLKIRSTKLEDSAMYFCASSDGTAIYEQYFGPGTRLTVT.

The gene calls are TRBV18 and TRBJ1-1; 10 positions agree with TRBD1. The V segment lost 2 bases and the J segment 1 base; nucleotides outside the gene matches: 13. Germline CDR1 reads KGHSH; CDR2 reads LQKENI. CDR3 length: 19 residues. The DNA for the CDR3 is TGTGCCAGCTCACCAAGCGAACCCTCGGGACAGGGGTGGAACACTGAAGCTTTCTTT. This encodes CASSPSEPSGQGWNTEAFF.

The genes are TRBV6-1 and TRBJ2-7; TRBD2 matches 10 bases. Per the germline V gene, CDR1 is MNHNS and CDR2 is SASEGT. The CDR3 length is 15 residues. After removal of 0 bases from V and 4 bases from J, the junction contained 3 bases not matched to a gene. For the CDR3, the DNA is TGTGCCAGCAGTGAAGCCCGGACTAGCGGATACGAGCAGTACGTC. Its translation: CASSEARTSGYEQYV.

This chain connects TRBV18 to TRBJ2-4; tentative D call: TRBD2 (5 bases). The V end was cut by 2 bases, the J end by 8 bases, with 13 bases between. This CDR3 has 14 amino acids. Germline V gene sequence: CDR1 KGHSH, CDR2 LQKENI. The CDR3 loop is CASSPTSGEDIQYF. CDR3 bases: TGTGCCAGCTCACCAACTTCCGGGGAAGACATTCAGTACTTC.

This rearrangement joins TRBV28 to TRBJ2-7; 11 bases match TRBD2. Per germline, CDR1 MDHEN and CDR2 SYDVKM. This CDR3 contains 13 residues. V lost 7 bases, J lost 6 bases, and 5 bases stayed unmatched. The CDR3 nucleotides are TGTGCCAGCATTCTAGCGGGAGGCGTCGAGCAGTACTTC. Translation: CASILAGGVEQYF.

In its sample, this clonotype was seen a few times. The chain carries TRBV20-1 and TRBJ2-5; D may be TRBD1 (5 bases). CDR1 is DFQATT and CDR2 is SNEGSKA in the germline V gene (reference sequence). V was trimmed by 4 bases and J by 5 bases, leaving 17 bases between them. This CDR3 has 14 residues. CDR3 loop: CSATSGLVWETQYF. The CDR3 region has the DNA TGCAGTGCTACCTCAGGGCTAGTATGGGAGACCCAGTACTTC.

The rearrangement links TRBV2 to TRBJ2-4; D gene unclear. CDR1 is SNHLY, CDR2 FYNNEI, per germline. CDR3 length equals 16 residues. The V and J ends lost 6 bases and 2 bases respectively, with 17 bases between them. The CDR3 DNA is TGTGCCAGCAGAAGTGCTGAGAGTGGGCCCAAAAACATTCAGTACTTC. Encoded protein: CASRSAESGPKNIQYF.